The 20 T cell receptor beta chains below were found in one sample sequenced in a study of radiotherapy plus CTLA-4 blockade in lung cancer. Here immunoSEQ multiplex PCR was the method, and the copy in TCRdb shows in-frame clones only, minus some. Of about 45,000 clones listed, roughly 76% are singletons. The sequencing used peripheral blood, collected from a patient treated with radiotherapy plus ipilimumab. These receptors came from a human donor with non-small cell lung cancer who had a complete response to radiotherapy plus ipilimumab.

V is TRBV28 and J is TRBJ2-7; D is perhaps TRBD2 (6 bases). CDR3 length: 13 residues. CDR1 is MDHEN and CDR2 is SYDVKM in the germline V gene. V lost 5 bases, J lost 6 bases, and 14 bases lay in between. The CDR3 loop is CASSRERRGEQYF. The CDR3, as DNA: TGTGCCAGCAGTCGGGAACGGCGGGGCGAGCAGTACTTC.

The chain links TRBV19 to TRBJ2-7; 11 nucleotides line up with TRBD2. The V and J ends lost 5 bases and 5 bases, in that order; junction bases with no gene match: 8. This CDR3 region has 15 residues. In germline, CDR1 is LNHDA, CDR2 SQIVND (reference sequence). This chain's CDR3 is CASSYAGLAGNEQYF. CDR3 bases: TGTGCCAGTAGTTACGCCGGACTAGCGGGTAACGAGCAGTACTTC.

The J gene is TRBJ1-1, the V gene TRBV6-1; TRBD1 is a possible D gene (5 bases). The germline gives CDR1 MNHNS, CDR2 SASEGT. With 2 bases removed from V and 3 bases from J, the gap between germline ends came to 10 bases. The CDR3 loop spans 14 amino acids. The chain's CDR3 is CASSEQGLYTEAFF. The CDR3 nucleotides are TGTGCCAGCAGTGAACAGGGACTGTACACTGAAGCTTTCTTT.

The chain carries TRBV28 and TRBJ1-2; weak D call: TRBD1 (5 bases). The V end was cut by 2 bases, the J end by 2 bases, with 6 bases between. Germline V gives CDR1 MDHEN, CDR2 SYDVKM. The CDR3 covers 13 residues. Here the CDR3 reads CASSLGGNYGYTF. CDR3 sequence (DNA): TGTGCCAGCAGTTTAGGGGGGAACTATGGCTACACCTTC.

This clone has only a few counts. The chain links TRBV6-5 to TRBJ2-7, with 12 nucleotides matching TRBD2. V trimming: 6 bases; J trimming: 2 bases; junction bases outside the gene matches: 5. Germline V gene sequence: CDR1 MNHEY, CDR2 SVGAGI. This CDR3 spans 15 amino acids. The CDR3 DNA sequence: TGTGCCAGCAGCCACGGACTAGCGGGGCCCTACGAGCAGTACTTC. Translating gives CASSHGLAGPYEQYF.

Remarks on this clone: Other DNA sequences in this sample translate to the same CDR3. The chain links TRBV5-1 to TRBJ1-3, with D unresolved. Deletions cut 0 bases from V and 0 bases from J, with 10 bases between. The CDR3 has 16 residues. Germline CDR1 reads SGHRS; CDR2 reads YFSETQ. CDR3 amino acids: CASSLVPGSSGNTIYF. CDR3 DNA: TGCGCCAGCAGCTTGGTCCCCGGGAGCTCTGGAAACACCATATATTTT.

The J gene is TRBJ2-3, the V gene TRBV27, with D perhaps TRBD1 (5 bases). Germline assignment: CDR1 MNHEY and CDR2 SMNVEV (reference sequence). Trimming removed 3 bases from V and 0 bases from J, with 13 bases in between. This CDR3 has 16 residues. The CDR3 region has the DNA TGTGCCAGCAGTTTCCTAGGGGTTTCTAGCACAGATACGCAGTATTTT. It yields the protein CASSFLGVSSTDTQYF.

The rearrangement links TRBV4-1 to TRBJ2-7; D remains ambiguous. Trimming took 4 bases from V and 3 from J, leaving 19 bases between them. CDR1 MGHRA and CDR2 YSYEKL come from the germline V gene. CDR3 length: 16 amino acids. CDR3 loop: CASSRRDPRVDYEQYF. The CDR3 coding sequence is TGCGCCAGCAGCCGCCGAGACCCACGGGTCGACTACGAGCAGTACTTC.

This clone showed up just a few times. The chain uses TRBV28 and TRBJ1-5, with 7 bases that match TRBD1. The trim removed 6 bases at V and 6 bases at J, leaving 8 bases unmatched. Germline V gives CDR1 MDHEN, CDR2 SYDVKM. CDR3 length: 14 residues. The CDR3, as DNA: TGTGCCAGCAGAACCGGGACAGTGAGTCAGCCCCAGCATTTT. Protein sequence: CASRTGTVSQPQHF.

The rearrangement joins TRBV6-1 to TRBJ2-5; D remains ambiguous. The length of the CDR3 is 15 residues. Germline V gives CDR1 MNHNS, CDR2 SASEGT. The V gene lost 0 bases and the J gene lost 7 bases, with 15 bases spanning the gap. The CDR3 nucleotides are TGTGCCAGCAGTGAAGCGCTACAGTCTGATGGGACCCAGTACTTC. It codes for CASSEALQSDGTQYF.

The chain uses TRBV5-1 and TRBJ2-5; 12 bases are a match to TRBD1. Gene TRBJ2-7 matches the end of the DNA better, so the J call may be wrong. The CDR3 is made up of 16 amino acids. The V gene's germline CDR1 is SGHRS and CDR2 YFSETQ. Here the CDR3 reads CASSSGTGGYSYEQYF. CDR3 coding DNA: TGCGCCAGCAGCTCCGGGACAGGGGGCTACTCCTACGAGCAGTACTTC.

V gene TRBV11-2 combines with J gene TRBJ2-2; 8 bases map to TRBD2. Germline V gives CDR1 SGHAT, CDR2 FQNNGV. The ends lost 3 bases at V and 5 bases at J; junction bases unmatched: 14. The CDR3 loop spans 18 amino acids. The CDR3 loop reads CASSFRRGGQGWTGELFF. The CDR3 coding sequence is TGTGCCAGCAGCTTCCGTCGGGGGGGCCAGGGGTGGACCGGGGAGCTGTTTTTT.

V is TRBV7-2 and J is TRBJ1-1; D ambiguous. The germline V gene has CDR1 SGHTA and CDR2 FQGNSA. This CDR3 spans 14 amino acids. V lost 6 bases and J 1 base, leaving 12 bases between the germline ends. The CDR3 loop is CASRKEGRNTEAFF. As DNA, the CDR3 is TGTGCCAGCAGGAAGGAGGGCAGGAACACTGAAGCTTTCTTT.

This chain links TRBV6-4 with TRBJ1-4, with TRBD1 identical over 7 bases. Germline CDR1 is MRHNA and CDR2 is SNTAGT. The ends lost 6 bases at V and 4 bases at J; junction bases unmatched: 11. This CDR3 comprises 16 residues. CDR3 protein: CASSETWDRRNEKLFF. CDR3 nucleotides: TGTGCCAGCAGCGAGACCTGGGACAGACGTAATGAAAAACTGTTTTTT.

The rearrangement uses TRBV27 and TRBJ2-1; 14 bases line up with TRBD2. CDR3 size: 19 residues. The junction had 12 bases not matched to a gene; V was cut back by 3 bases and J by 5 bases. Germline CDR1 reads MNHEY; CDR2 reads SMNVEV (reference sequence). The CDR3 sequence: CASSLLGTSGRSINNEQFF. The CDR3 nucleotides read TGTGCCAGCAGTTTGCTTGGGACTAGCGGGAGAAGCATAAACAATGAGCAGTTCTTC.

CDR3 bases: TGCGCCAGCAGCCCGGGGACTTTAGCGGGTGCTTCTCGGGAGCAGTTCTTC. Amino acids: CASSPGTLAGASREQFF. The V call is TRBV4-1, the J call TRBJ2-1, with 7 bases matching TRBD2. V dropped 4 bases and J dropped 10; count of bases not matched to a gene: 19. Germline V gene lookup returns CDR1 MGHRA and CDR2 YSYEKL. The CDR3 contains 17 residues.

The CDR3 DNA follows: TGCGCCAGCAGCCAAGAATCCCGGACAGGGCGGTCCGAGCAGTACTTC. Translated, it gives CASSQESRTGRSEQYF. The chain has TRBV4-1 and TRBJ2-7, with 8 positions matching TRBD1. The ends lost 0 bases at V and 6 bases at J; junction bases unmatched: 10. CDR1 MGHRA and CDR2 YSYEKL come from the germline V gene. There are 16 residues in the CDR3.

V and J are TRBV7-6 and TRBJ2-5; the D gene is possibly TRBD1 (5 bases). V lost 6 bases and J lost 5, with 13 bases in between. CDR3 length: 13 amino acids. Germline lookup yields CDR1 SGHVS and CDR2 FNYEAQ. The CDR3: CASSAQGWETQYF. As DNA, the CDR3 is TGTGCCAGCAGTGCTCAGGGTTGGGAGACCCAGTACTTC.

The chain is built from TRBV13 and TRBJ2-2; the D gene is possibly TRBD1 (6 bases). V dropped 5 bases and J dropped 0 bases, with 16 bases sitting between them. This CDR3 spans 17 amino acids. The germline gives CDR1 PRHDT, CDR2 FYEKMQ (reference sequence). The CDR3 DNA is TGTGCCAGCAGCACAAACCTGGCAGGGGCGAACACCGGGGAGCTGTTTTTT. Its protein product is CASSTNLAGANTGELFF.

This clone showed up just a few times. The V gene is TRBV7-9, the J gene TRBJ1-2, with D hard to call. Germline assignment: CDR1 SEHNR and CDR2 FQNEAQ (reference sequence). The CDR3 extends over 14 amino acids. The germline V and J ends were trimmed by 1 base and 4 bases, with 10 bases remaining between them. The CDR3 coding sequence is TGTGCCAGCAGCTTAGAGAGGGATAGCTATGGCTACACCTTC. Protein product: CASSLERDSYGYTF.